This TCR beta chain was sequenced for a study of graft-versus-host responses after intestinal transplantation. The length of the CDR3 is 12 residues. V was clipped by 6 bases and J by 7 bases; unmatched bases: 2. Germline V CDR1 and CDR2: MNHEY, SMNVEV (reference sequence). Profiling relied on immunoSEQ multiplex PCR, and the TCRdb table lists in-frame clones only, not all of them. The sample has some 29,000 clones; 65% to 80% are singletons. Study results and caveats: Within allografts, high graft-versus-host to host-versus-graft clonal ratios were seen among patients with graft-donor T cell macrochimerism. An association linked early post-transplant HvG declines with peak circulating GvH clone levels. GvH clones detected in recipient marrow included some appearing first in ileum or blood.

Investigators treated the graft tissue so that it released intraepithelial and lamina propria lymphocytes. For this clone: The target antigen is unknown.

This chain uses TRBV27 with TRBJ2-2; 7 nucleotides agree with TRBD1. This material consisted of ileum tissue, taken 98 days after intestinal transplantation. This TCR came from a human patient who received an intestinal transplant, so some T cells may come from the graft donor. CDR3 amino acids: CASRTGIGELFF. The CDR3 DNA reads TGTGCCAGCAGGACAGGGATCGGGGAGCTGTTTTTT.